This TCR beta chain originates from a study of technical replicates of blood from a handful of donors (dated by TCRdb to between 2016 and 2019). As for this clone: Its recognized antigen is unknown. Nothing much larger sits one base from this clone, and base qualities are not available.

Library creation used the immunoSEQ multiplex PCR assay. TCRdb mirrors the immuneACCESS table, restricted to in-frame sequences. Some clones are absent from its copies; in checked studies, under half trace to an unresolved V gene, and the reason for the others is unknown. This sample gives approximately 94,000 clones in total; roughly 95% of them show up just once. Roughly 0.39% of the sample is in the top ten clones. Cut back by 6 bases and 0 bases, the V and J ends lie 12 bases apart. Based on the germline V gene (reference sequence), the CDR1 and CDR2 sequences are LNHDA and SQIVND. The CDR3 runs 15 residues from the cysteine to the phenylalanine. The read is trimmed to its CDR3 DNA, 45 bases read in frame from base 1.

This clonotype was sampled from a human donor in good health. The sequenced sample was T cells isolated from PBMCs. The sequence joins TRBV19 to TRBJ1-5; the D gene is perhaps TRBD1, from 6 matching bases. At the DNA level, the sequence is TGTGCCAGTAGGCTGACAGGCGATAGCAATCAGCCCCAGCATTTT. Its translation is CASRLTGDSNQPQHF.